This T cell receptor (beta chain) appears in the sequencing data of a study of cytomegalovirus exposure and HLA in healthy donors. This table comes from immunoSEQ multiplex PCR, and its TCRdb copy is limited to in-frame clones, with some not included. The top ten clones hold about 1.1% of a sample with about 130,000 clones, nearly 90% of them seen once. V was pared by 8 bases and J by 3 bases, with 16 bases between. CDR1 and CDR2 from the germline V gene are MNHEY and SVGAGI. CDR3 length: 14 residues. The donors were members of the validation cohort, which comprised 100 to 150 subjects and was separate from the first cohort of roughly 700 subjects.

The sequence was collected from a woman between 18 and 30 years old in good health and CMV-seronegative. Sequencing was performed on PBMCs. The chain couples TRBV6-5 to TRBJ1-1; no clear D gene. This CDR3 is CASSRGAGHTEAFF. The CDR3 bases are TGTGCCAGCTCACGGGGTGCGGGTCACACTGAAGCTTTCTTT.